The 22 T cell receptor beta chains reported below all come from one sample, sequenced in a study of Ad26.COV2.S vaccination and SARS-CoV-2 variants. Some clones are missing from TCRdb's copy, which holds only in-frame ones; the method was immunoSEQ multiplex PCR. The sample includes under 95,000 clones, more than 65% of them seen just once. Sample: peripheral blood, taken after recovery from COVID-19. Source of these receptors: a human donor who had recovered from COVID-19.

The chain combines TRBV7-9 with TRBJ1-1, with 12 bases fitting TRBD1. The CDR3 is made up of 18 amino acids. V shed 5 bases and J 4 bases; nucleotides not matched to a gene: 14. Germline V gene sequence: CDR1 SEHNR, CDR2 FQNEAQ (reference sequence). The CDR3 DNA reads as TGTGCCAGCAGCCCGGGGACAGGGGGCGCTTTGGGGGCCACTGAAGCTTTCTTT. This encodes CASSPGTGGALGATEAFF.

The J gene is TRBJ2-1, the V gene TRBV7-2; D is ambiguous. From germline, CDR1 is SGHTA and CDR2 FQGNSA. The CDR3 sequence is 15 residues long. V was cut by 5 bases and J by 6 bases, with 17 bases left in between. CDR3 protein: CASSETDGWGNEQFF. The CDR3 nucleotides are TGTGCCAGCAGCGAGACTGACGGCTGGGGCAATGAGCAGTTCTTC.

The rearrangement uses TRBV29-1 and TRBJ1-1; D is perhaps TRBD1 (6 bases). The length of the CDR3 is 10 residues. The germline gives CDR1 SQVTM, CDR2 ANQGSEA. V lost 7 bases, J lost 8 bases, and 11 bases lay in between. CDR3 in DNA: TGCAGCGGTGGACAGTTGGAAGCTTTCTTT. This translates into CSGGQLEAFF.

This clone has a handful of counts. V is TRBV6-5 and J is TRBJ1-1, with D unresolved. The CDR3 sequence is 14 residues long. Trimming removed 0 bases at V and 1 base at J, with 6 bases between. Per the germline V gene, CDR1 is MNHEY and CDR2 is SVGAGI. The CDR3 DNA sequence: TGTGCCAGCAGTTACTCACGCTCGAACACTGAAGCTTTCTTT. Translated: CASSYSRSNTEAFF.

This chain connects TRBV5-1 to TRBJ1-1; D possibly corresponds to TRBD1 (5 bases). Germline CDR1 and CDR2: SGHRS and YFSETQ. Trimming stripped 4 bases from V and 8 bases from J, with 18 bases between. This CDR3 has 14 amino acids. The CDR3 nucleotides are TGCGCCAGCAGCCAATTGGGGGTCTCCGGGGAAGCTTTCTTT. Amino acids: CASSQLGVSGEAFF.

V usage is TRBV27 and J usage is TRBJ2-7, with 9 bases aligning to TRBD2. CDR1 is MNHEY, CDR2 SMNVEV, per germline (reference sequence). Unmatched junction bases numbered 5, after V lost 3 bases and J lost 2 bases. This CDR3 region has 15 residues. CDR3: CASSLTAGGPYEQYF. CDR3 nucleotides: TGTGCCAGCAGTTTGACGGCGGGAGGGCCCTACGAGCAGTACTTC.

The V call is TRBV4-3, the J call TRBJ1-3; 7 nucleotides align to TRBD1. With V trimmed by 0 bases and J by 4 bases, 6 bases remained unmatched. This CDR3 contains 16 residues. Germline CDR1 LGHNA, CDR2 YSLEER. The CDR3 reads CASSQEPTGLGNTIYF. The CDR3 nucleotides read TGCGCCAGCAGCCAAGAACCGACAGGGCTCGGAAACACCATATATTTT.

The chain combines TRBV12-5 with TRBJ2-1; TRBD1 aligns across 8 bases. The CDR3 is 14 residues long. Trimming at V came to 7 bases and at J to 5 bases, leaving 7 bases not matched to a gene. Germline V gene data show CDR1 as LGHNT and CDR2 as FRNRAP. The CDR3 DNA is TGTGCTAGTGCCCTGGACAGGGTAAACAATGAGCAGTTCTTC. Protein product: CASALDRVNNEQFF. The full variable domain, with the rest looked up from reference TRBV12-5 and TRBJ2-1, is DARVTQTPRHKVTEMGQEVTMRCQPILGHNTVFWYRQTMMQGLELLAYFRNRAPLDDSGMPKDRFSAEMPDATLATLKIQPSEPRDSAVYFCASALDRVNNEQFFGPGTRLTVL.

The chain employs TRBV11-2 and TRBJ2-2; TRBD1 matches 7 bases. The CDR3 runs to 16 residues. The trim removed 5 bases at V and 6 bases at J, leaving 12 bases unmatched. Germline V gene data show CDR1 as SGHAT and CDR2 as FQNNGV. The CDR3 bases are TGTGCCAGCAGCCTCAGGGGGACGGATTGGGCCGGGGAGCTGTTTTTT. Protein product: CASSLRGTDWAGELFF.

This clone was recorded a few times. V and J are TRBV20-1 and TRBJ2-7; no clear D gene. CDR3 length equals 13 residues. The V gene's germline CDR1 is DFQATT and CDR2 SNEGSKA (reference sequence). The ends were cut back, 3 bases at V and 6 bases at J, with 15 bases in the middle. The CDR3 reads CSASKGVGTEQYF. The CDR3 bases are TGCAGTGCTAGTAAGGGTGTAGGTACCGAGCAGTACTTC.

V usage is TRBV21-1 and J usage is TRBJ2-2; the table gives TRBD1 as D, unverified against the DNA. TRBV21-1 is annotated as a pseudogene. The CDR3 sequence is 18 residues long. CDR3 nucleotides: TGTGCCAGCAGCAAAGTTAGGGGATCCGGGTTCCTGAGCGGGGAGCTGTTTTTT. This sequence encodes CASSKVRGSGFLSGELFF.

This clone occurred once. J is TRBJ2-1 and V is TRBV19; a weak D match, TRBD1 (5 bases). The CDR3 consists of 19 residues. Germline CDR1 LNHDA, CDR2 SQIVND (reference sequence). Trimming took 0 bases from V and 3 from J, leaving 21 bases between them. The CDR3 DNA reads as TGTGCCAGTAGTATAGATTTATCGGCCAGGACAACTAACTACAATGAGCAGTTCTTC. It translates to CASSIDLSARTTNYNEQFF.

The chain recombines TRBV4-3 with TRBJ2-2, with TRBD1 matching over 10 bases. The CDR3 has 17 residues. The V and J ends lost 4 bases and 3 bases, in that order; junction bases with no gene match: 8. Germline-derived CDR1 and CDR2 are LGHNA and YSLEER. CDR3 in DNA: TGCGCCAGCAGCCCGTCCGGGACAGGGGTTTACACCGGGGAGCTGTTTTTT. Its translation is CASSPSGTGVYTGELFF.

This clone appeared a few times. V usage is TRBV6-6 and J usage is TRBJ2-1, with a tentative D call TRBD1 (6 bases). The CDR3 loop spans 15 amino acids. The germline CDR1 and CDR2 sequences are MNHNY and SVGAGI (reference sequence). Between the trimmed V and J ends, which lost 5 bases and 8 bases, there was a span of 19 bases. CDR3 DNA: TGTGCCAGCAGTCTCGGGGTGGGACACACCGATGAGCAGTTCTTC. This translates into CASSLGVGHTDEQFF.

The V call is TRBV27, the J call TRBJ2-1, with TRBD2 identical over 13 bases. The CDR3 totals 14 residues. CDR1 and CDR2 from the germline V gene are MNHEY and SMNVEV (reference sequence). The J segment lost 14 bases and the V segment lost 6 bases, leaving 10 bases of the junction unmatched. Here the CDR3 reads CASRFGLAGDGEFF. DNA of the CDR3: TGTGCCAGCAGATTCGGACTAGCGGGAGATGGAGAGTTCTTC.

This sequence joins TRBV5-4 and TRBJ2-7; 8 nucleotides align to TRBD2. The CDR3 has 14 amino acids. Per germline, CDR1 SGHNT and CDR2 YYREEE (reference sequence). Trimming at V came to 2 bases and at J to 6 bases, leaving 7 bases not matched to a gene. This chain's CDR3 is CASSFSGSPSEQYF. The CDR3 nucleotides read TGTGCCAGCAGCTTCAGCGGGAGCCCCTCCGAGCAGTACTTC.

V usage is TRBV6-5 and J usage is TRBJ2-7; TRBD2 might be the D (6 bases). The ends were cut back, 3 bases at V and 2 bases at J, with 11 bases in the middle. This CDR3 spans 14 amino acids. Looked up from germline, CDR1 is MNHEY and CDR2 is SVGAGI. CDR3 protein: CASSYGGVTYEQYF. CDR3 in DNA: TGTGCCAGCAGTTATGGCGGGGTTACCTACGAGCAGTACTTC.

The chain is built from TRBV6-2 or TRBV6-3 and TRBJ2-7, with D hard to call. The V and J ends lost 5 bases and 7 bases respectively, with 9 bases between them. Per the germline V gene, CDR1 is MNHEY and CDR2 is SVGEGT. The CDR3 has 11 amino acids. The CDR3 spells CASSLGLEQYF. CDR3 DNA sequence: TGTGCCAGCAGTCTCGGGCTTGAGCAGTACTTC.

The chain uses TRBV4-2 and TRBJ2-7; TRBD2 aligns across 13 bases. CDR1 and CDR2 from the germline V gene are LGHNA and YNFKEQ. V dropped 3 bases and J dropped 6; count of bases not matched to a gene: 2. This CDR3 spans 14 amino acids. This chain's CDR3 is CASSHGLAGAEQYF. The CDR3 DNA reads TGTGCCAGCAGCCATGGACTAGCGGGAGCCGAGCAGTACTTC.

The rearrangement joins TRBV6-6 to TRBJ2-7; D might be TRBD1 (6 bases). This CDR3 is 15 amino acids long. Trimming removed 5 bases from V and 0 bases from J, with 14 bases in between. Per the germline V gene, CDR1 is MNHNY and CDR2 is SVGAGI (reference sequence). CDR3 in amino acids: CASSQLRGPSYEQYF. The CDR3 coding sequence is TGTGCCAGCAGTCAACTCAGGGGACCCTCCTACGAGCAGTACTTC.

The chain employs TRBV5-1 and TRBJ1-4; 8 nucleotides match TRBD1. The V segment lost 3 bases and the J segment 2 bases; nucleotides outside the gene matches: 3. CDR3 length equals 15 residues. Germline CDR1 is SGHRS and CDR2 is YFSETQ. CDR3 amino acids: CASSSQGATNEKLFF. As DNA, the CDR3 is TGCGCCAGCAGCTCCCAGGGGGCGACTAATGAAAAACTGTTTTTT.

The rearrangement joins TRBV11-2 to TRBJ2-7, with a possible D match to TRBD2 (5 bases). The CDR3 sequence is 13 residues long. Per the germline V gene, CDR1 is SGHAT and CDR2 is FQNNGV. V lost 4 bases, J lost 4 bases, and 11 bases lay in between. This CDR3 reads CASSSLGIYEQYF. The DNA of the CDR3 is TGTGCCAGCAGCTCTCTCGGGATTTACGAGCAGTACTTC.